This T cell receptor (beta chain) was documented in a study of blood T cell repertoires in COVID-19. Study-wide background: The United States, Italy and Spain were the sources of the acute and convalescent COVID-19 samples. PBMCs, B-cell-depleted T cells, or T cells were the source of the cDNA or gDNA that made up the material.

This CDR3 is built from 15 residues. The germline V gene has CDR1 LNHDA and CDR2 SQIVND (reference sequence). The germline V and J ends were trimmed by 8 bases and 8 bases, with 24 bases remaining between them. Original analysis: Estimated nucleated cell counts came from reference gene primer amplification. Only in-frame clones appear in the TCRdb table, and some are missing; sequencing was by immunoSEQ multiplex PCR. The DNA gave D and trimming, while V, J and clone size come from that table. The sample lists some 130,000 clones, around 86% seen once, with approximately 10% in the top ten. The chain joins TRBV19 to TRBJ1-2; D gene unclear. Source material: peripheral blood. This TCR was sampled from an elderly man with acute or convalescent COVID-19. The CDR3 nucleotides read TGTGCCAGTTTCGACGGGAGACTGCCAACGGGGGGCTACACCTTC. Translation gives CASFDGRLPTGGYTF.